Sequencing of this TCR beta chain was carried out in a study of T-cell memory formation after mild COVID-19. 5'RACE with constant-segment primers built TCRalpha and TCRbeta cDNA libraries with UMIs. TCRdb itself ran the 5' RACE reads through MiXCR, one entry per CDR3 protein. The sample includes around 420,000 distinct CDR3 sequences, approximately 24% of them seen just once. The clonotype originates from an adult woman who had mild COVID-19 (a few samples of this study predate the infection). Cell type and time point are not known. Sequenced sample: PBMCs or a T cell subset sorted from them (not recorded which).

CDR3 amino acids: CASGRPGRFIEQYF. The CDR3 nucleotides read TGTGCCAGCGGAAGGCCAGGGAGGTTTATCGAGCAGTACTTC. V gene TRBV3-1 combines with J gene TRBJ2-7, with TRBD2 as a possible D gene (6 bases). The CDR3 sequence is 14 residues long. In germline, CDR1 is LGHDT, CDR2 YNNKEL (reference sequence). Trimming removed 8 bases from V and 6 bases from J, with 20 bases in between.